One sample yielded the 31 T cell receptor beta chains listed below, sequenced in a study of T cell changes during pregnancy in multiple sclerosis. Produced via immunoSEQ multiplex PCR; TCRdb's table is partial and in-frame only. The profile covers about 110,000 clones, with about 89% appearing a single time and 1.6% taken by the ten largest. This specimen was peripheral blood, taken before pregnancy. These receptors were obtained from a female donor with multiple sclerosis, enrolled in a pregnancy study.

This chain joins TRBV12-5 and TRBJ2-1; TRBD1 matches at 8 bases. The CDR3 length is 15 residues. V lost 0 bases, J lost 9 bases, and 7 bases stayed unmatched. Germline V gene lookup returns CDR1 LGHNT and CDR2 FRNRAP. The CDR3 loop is CASGLVRDRILEQFF. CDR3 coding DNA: TGTGCTAGTGGTTTGGTAAGGGACAGGATACTTGAGCAGTTCTTC.

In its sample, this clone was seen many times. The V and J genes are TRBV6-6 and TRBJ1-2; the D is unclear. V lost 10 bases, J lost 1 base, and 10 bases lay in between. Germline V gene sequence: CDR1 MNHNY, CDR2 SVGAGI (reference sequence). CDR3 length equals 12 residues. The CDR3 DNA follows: TGTGCCACTGCCGAGGGTAACTATGGCTACACCTTC. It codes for CATAEGNYGYTF.

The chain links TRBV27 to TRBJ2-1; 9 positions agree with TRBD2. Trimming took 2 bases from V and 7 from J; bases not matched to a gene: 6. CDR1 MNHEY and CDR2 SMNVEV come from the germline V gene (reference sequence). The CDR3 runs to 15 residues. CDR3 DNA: TGTGCCAGCAGTTTAGGTAGCGGGAGTTTTAATGAGCAGTTCTTC. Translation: CASSLGSGSFNEQFF.

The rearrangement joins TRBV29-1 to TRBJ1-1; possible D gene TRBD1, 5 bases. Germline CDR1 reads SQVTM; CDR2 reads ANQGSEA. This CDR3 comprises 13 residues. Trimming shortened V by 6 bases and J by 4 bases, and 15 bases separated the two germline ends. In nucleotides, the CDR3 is TGCAGCGTCCATCAGGGTTCGGTCACTGAAGCTTTCTTT. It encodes CSVHQGSVTEAFF.

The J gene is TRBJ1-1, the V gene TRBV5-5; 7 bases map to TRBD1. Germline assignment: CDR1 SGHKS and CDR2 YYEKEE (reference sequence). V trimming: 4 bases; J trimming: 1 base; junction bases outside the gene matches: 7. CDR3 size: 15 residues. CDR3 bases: TGTGCCAGCAGCCACGGGGACAGAACGAACACTGAAGCTTTCTTT. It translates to CASSHGDRTNTEAFF.

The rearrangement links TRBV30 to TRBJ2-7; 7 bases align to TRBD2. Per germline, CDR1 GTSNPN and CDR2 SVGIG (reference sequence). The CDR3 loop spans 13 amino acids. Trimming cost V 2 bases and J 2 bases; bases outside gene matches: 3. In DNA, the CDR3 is TGTGCCTGGAGTAGGACTAGAACCTACGAGCAGTACTTC. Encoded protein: CAWSRTRTYEQYF.

The CDR3 DNA reads TGTGCCAGCAGGGAACAGGGGGCGAAAGGCTACACCTTC. This sequence encodes CASREQGAKGYTF. V and J are TRBV6-5 and TRBJ1-2; 9 positions agree with TRBD1. CDR3 length: 13 residues. Trimming removed 6 bases from V and 8 bases from J; junction bases left unmatched: 7. Germline V gene lookup returns CDR1 MNHEY and CDR2 SVGAGI.

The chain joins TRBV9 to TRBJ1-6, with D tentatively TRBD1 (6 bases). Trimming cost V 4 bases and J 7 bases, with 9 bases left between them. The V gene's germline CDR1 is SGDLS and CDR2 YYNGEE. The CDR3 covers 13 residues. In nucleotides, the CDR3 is TGTGCCAGCAGCCCCGGGACAAATTCACCCCTCCACTTT. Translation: CASSPGTNSPLHF.

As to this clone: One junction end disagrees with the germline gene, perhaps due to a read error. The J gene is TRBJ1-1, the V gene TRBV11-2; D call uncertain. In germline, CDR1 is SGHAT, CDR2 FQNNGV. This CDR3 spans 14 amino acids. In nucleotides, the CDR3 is TGTGCCAGCAGCCCCTCTTGGCTGAAAACTGAAGCTTTCTTT. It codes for CASSPSWLKTEAFF. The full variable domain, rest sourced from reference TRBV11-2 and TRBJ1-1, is EAGVAQSPRYKIIEKRQSVAFWCNPISGHATLYWYQQILGQGPKLLIQFQNNGVVDDSQLPKDRFSAERLKGVDSTLKIQPAKLEDSAVYLCASSPSWLKTEAFFGQGTRLTVV.

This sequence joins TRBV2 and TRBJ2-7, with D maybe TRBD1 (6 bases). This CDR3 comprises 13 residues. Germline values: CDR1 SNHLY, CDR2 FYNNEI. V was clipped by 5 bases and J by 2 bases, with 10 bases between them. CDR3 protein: CASSRNRAYEQYF. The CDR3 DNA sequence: TGTGCCAGCAGTAGAAACAGGGCCTACGAGCAGTACTTC.

CDR3 amino acids: CASSTAYEQYF. The CDR3 DNA reads as TGTGCCAGCAGTACAGCCTACGAGCAGTACTTC. V and J are TRBV6-5 and TRBJ2-7; D uncertain. With 5 bases removed from V and 2 bases from J, the gap between germline ends came to 4 bases. Germline V lookup: CDR1 MNHEY, CDR2 SVGAGI. This CDR3 has 11 amino acids.

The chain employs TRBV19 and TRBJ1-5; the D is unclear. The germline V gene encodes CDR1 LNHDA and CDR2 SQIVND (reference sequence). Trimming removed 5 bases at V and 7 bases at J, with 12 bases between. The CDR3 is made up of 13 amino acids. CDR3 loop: CASSLVVSQPQHF. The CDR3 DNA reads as TGTGCCAGTAGTCTTGTGGTGAGCCAGCCCCAGCATTTT.

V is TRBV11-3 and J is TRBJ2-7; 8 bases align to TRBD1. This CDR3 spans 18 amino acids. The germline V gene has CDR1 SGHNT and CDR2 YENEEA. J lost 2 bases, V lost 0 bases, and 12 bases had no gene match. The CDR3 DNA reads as TGTGCCAGCAGCTTAGAAGCAGGGGGCTACACCGATCCCTACGAGCAGTACTTC. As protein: CASSLEAGGYTDPYEQYF.

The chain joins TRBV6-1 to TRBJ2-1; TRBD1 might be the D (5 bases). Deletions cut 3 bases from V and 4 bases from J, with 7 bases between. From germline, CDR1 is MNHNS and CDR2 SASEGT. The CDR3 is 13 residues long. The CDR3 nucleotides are TGTGCCAGCAGTGAGACAGCTTACAATGAGCAGTTCTTC. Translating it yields CASSETAYNEQFF.

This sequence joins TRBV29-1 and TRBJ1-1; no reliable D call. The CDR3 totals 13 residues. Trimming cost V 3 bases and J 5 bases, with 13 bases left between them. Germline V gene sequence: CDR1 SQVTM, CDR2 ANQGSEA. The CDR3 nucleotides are TGCAGCGTTGATGGCGGGGTTGGAACTGAAGCTTTCTTT. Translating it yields CSVDGGVGTEAFF.

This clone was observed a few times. The DNA for the CDR3 is TGTGCCAGCAGCTTGCCGACAGGGTCTGGCTACACCTTC. This encodes CASSLPTGSGYTF. The chain links TRBV5-4 to TRBJ1-2; TRBD1 matches 7 bases. From germline, CDR1 is SGHNT and CDR2 YYREEE (reference sequence). CDR3 length: 13 residues. J gave up 7 bases and V 1 base, and 4 bases lay outside the gene matches.

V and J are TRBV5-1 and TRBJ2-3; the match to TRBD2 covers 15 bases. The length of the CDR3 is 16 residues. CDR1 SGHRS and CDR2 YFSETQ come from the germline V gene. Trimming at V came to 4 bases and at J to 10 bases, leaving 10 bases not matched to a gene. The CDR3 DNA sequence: TGCGCCAGCAGCCTGGGACTAGCGGGAGGTCCCGAGCCGCAGTATTTT. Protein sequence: CASSLGLAGGPEPQYF.

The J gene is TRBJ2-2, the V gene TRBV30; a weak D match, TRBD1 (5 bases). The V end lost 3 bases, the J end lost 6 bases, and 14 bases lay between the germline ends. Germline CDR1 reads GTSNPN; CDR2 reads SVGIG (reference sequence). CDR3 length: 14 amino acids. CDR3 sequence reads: CAWRGLGVPGELFF. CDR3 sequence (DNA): TGTGCCTGGAGAGGCTTAGGGGTTCCCGGGGAGCTGTTTTTT.

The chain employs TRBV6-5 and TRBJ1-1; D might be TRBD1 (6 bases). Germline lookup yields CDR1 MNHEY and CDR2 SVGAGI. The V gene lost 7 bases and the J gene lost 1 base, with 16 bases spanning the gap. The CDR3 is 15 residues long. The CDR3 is CASTIRGGENTEAFF. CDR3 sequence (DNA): TGTGCCAGCACAATCAGGGGAGGGGAGAACACTGAAGCTTTCTTT.

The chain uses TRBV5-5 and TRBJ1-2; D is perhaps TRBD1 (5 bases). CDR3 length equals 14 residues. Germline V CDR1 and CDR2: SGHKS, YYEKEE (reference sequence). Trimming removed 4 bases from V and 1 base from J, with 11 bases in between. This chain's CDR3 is CASSQLQGNYGYTF. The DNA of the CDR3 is TGTGCCAGCAGCCAGCTCCAGGGTAACTATGGCTACACCTTC.

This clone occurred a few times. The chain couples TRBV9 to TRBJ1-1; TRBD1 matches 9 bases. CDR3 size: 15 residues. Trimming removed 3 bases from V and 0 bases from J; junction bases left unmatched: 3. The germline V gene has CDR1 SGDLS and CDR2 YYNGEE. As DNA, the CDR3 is TGTGCCAGCAGCGAACGGGACAGGGTGAACACTGAAGCTTTCTTT. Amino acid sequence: CASSERDRVNTEAFF.

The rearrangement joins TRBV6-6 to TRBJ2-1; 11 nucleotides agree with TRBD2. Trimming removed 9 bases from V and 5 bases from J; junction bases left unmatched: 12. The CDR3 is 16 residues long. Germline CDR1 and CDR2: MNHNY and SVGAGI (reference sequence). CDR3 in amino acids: CASGTSGGGKDNEQFF. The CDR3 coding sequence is TGTGCCAGTGGTACTAGCGGGGGAGGTAAAGACAATGAGCAGTTCTTC.

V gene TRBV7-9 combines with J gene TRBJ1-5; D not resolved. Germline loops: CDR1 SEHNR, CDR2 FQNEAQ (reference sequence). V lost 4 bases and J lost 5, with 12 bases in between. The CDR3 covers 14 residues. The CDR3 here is CASSSDLGYQPQHF. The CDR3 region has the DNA TGTGCCAGCAGCTCCGACTTAGGCTATCAGCCCCAGCATTTT. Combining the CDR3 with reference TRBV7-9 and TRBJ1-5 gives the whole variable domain DTGVSQNPRHKITKRGQNVTFRCDPISEHNRLYWYRQTLGQGPEFLTYFQNEAQLEKSRLLSDRFSAERPKGSFSTLEIQRTEQGDSAMYLCASSSDLGYQPQHFGDGTRLSIL.

CDR3 DNA sequence: TGTGCCAGCACGGTGTCCTTGACTAATGAAAAACTGTTTTTT. This sequence encodes CASTVSLTNEKLFF. V is TRBV2 and J is TRBJ1-4; D is unresolved. The ends were cut back, 7 bases at V and 2 bases at J, with 11 bases in the middle. CDR3 size: 14 residues. Germline V gene data show CDR1 as SNHLY and CDR2 as FYNNEI.

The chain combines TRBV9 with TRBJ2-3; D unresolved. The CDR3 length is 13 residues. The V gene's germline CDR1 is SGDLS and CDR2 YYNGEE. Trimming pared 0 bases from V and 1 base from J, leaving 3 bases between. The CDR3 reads CASSVVGTDTQYF. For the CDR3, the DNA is TGTGCCAGCAGCGTAGTAGGCACAGATACGCAGTATTTT.

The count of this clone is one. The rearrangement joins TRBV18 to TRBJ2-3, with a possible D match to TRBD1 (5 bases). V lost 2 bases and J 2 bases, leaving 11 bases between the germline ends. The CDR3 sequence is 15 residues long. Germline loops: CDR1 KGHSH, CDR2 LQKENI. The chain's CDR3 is CASSPNVGATDTQYF. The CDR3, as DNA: TGTGCCAGCTCACCAAACGTAGGGGCCACAGATACGCAGTATTTT.

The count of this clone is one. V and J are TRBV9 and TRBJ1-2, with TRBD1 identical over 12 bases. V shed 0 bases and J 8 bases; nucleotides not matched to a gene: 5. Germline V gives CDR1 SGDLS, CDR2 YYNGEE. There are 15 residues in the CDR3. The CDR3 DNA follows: TGTGCCAGCAGCGTAGTAGCCGGGACAGGGGGCGGCTACACCTTC. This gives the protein CASSVVAGTGGGYTF.

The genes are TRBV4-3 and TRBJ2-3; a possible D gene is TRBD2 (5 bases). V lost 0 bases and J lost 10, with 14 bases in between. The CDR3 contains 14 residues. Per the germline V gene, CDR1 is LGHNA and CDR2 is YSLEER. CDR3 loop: CASSQEVASYAQYF. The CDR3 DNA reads TGCGCCAGCAGCCAAGAAGTCGCTAGCTATGCGCAGTATTTT.

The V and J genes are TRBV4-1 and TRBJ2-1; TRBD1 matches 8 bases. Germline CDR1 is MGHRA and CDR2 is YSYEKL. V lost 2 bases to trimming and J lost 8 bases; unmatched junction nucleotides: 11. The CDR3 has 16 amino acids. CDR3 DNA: TGCGCCAGCAGCCAACCCCTAAGAGACAGGGGCGATGAGCAGTTCTTC. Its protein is CASSQPLRDRGDEQFF.

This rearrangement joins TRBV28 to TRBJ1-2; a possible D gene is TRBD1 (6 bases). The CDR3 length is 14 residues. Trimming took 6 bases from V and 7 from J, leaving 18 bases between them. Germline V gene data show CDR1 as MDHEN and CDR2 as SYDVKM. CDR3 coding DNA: TGTGCCAGCAGACGTAGGGGACAAATAATTGGCTACACCTTC. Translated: CASRRRGQIIGYTF.

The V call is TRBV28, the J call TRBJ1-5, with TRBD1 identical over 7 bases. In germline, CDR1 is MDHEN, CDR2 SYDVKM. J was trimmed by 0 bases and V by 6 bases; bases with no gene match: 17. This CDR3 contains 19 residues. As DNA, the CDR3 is TGTGCCAGCAGACGCGGCAACAGGGGTGGGGGCCTTAGCAATCAGCCCCAGCATTTT. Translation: CASRRGNRGGGLSNQPQHF.